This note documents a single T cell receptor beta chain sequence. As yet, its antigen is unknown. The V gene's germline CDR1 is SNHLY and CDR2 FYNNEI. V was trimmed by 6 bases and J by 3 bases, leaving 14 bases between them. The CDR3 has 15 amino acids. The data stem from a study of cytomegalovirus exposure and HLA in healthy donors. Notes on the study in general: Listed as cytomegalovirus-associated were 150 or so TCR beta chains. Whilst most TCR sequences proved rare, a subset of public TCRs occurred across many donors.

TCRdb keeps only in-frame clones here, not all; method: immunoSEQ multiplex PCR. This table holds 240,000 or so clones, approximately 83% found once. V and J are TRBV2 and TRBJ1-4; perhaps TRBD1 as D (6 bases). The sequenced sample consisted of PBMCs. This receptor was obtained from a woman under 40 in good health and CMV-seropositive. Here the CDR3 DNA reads TGTGCCAGCAGCGCACAGGGTGGGTCTAATGAAAAACTGTTTTTT. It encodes CASSAQGGSNEKLFF.